Here is one TCR beta chain with its context. These data come from a study of cytomegalovirus exposure and HLA in healthy donors. This CDR3 is 15 amino acids long. Germline CDR1 and CDR2: SGHRS and YFSETQ. J was trimmed by 4 bases and V by 2 bases; bases with no gene match: 5. Those who donated were healthy bone marrow donors. PCR used 60 Vbeta primers and 13 Jbeta primers. Profiling relied on immunoSEQ multiplex PCR, and the TCRdb table lists in-frame clones only, not all of them. The data hold about 95,000 clones, with over 70% observed a single time. The origin of this receptor is a man younger than 35 in good health and CMV-seropositive. This chain connects TRBV5-1 to TRBJ1-1, with TRBD1 matching 10 bases. The sample was PBMCs. CDR3 residues: CASSLPGQGSTEAFF. CDR3 nucleotides: TGCGCCAGCAGCTTACCGGGACAGGGGTCCACTGAAGCTTTCTTT. Full variable domain (outside the CDR3, taken from reference TRBV5-1 and TRBJ1-1): KAGVTQTPRYLIKTRGQQVTLSCSPISGHRSVSWYQQTPGQGLQFLFEYFSETQRNKGNFPGRFSGRQFSNSRSEMNVSTLELGDSALYLCASSLPGQGSTEAFFGQGTRLTVV.